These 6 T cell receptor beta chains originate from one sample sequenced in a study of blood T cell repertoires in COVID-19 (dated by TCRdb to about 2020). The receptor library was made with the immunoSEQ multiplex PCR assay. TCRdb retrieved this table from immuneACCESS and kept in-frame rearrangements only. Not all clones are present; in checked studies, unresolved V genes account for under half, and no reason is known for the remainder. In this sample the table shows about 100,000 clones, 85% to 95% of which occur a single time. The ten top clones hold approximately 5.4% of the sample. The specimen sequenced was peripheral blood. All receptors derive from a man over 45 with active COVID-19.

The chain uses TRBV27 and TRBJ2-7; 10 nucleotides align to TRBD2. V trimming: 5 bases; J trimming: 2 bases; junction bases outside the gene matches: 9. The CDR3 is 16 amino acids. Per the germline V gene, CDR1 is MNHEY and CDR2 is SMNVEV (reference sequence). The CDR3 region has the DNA TGTGCCAGCAGTCCCGACGGGCTAGCGGGAGCCTACGAGCAGTACTTC. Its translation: CASSPDGLAGAYEQYF.

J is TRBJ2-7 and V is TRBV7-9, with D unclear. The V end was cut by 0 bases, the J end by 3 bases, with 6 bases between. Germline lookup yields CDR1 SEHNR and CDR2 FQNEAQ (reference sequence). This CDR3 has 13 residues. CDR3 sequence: CASSLAAGYEQYF. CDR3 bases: TGTGCCAGCAGCTTAGCGGCTGGCTACGAGCAGTACTTC.

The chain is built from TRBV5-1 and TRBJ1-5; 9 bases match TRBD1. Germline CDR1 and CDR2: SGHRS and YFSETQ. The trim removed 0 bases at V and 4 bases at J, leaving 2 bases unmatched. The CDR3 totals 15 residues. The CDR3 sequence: CASSLGDRDNQPQHF. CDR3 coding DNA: TGCGCCAGCAGCTTGGGGGACAGGGATAATCAGCCCCAGCATTTT.

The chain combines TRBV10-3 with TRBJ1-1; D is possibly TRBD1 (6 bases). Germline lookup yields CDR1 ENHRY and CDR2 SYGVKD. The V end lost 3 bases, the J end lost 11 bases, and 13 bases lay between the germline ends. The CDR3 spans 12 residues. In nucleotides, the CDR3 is TGTGCCATCAGTGAAGGGGGATCTCAGGCTTTCTTT. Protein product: CAISEGGSQAFF.

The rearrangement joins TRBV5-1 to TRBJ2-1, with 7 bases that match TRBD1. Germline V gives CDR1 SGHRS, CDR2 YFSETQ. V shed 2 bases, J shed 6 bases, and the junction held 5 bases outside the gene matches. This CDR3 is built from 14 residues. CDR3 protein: CASSLQGLANEQFF. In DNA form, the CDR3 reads TGCGCCAGCAGCTTACAGGGGTTGGCCAATGAGCAGTTCTTC.

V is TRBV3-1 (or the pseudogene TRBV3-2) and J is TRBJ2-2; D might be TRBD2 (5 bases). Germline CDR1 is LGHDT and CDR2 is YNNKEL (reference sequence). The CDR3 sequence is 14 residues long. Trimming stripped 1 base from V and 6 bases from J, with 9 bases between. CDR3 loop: CASSQGGSAGELFF. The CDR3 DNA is TGTGCCAGCAGCCAAGGTGGTAGCGCCGGGGAGCTGTTTTTT.